The entry below describes one T cell receptor beta chain. Its antigen is unknown. Deep TCR-beta sequencing used DNA from uncultured naive and memory CD4+ T cells. Using immunoSEQ multiplex PCR, the repertoire was profiled, and TCRdb retains in-frame clones only, with some absent. The table includes roughly 57,000 clones, 80% to 90% detected once. This specimen comes from a study of CD4 T cells in relation to SARS-CoV-2 and coronaviruses. Findings of the study overall: According to naive versus memory sequencing, detected responses are memory recall, not newly primed. Samples before the pandemic and after infection were not matched within any donor. SARS-CoV-2-driven expansion was significantly weaker in crossreactive than monoreactive clones.

The CDR3 runs to 15 residues. Trimming pared 4 bases from V and 4 bases from J, leaving 17 bases between. The germline V gene encodes CDR1 SGHRS and CDR2 YFSETQ. CD4+ T cells from unexposed donors were obtained before the COVID-19 pandemic (2011-2018). The sequenced sample was memory CD4+ T cells from PBMCs. This chain connects TRBV5-1 to TRBJ2-5; weak D call: TRBD1 (5 bases). This clonotype was sampled from a human donor in good health. This CDR3 is CASSVARGGGETQYF. For the CDR3, the DNA is TGCGCCAGCAGCGTGGCAAGGGGTGGTGGAGAGACCCAGTACTTC.